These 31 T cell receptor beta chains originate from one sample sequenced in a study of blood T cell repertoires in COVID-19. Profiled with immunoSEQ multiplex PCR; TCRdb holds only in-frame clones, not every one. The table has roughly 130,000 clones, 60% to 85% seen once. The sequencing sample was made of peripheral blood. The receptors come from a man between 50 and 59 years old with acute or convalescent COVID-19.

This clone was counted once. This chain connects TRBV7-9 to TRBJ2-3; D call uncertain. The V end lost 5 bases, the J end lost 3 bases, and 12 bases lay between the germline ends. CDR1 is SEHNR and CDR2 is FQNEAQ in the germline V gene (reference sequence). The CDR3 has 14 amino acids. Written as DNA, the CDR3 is TGTGCCAGCAGCAGGGCGTCGGGTACAGATACGCAGTATTTT. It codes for CASSRASGTDTQYF.

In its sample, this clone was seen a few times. The CDR3 loop reads CASSPRVLSGANVLTF. Here the CDR3 DNA reads TGTGCCAGCAGCCCCCGGGTTCTCTCTGGGGCCAACGTCCTGACTTTC. V gene TRBV7-2 combines with J gene TRBJ2-6; D ambiguous. The germline V and J ends were trimmed by 5 bases and 0 bases, with 11 bases remaining between them. This CDR3 region has 16 residues. The V gene's germline CDR1 is SGHTA and CDR2 FQGNSA.

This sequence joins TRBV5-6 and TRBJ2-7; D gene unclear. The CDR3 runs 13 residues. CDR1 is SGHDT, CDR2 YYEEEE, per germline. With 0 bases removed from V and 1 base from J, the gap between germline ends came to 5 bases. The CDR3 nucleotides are TGTGCCAGCAGCTTGGTGGCTTCCTACGAGCAGTACTTC. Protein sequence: CASSLVASYEQYF.

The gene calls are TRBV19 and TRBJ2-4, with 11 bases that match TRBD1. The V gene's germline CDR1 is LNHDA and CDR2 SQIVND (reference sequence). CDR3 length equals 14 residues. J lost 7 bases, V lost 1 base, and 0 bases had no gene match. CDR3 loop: CASSIGDRGNIQYF. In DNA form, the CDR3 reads TGTGCCAGTAGTATAGGGGACAGGGGGAACATTCAGTACTTC.

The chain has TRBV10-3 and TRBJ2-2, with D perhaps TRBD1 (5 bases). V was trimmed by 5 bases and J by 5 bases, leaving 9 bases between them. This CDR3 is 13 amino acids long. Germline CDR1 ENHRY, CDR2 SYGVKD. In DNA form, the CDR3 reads TGTGCCATCAGTAAAGGGGTTACCGGGGAGCTGTTTTTT. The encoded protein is CAISKGVTGELFF.

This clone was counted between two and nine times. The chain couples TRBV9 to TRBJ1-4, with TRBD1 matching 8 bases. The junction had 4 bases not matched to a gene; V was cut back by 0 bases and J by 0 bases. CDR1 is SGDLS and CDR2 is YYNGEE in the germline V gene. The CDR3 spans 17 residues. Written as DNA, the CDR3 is TGTGCCAGCAGCGTAGATGGGACAGGATCAACTAATGAAAAACTGTTTTTT. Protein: CASSVDGTGSTNEKLFF.

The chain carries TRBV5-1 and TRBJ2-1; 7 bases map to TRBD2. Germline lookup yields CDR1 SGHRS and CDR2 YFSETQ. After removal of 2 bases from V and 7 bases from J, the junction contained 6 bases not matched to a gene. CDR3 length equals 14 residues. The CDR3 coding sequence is TGCGCCAGCAGCTTTACTGGCGGGGGTAATGAGCAGTTCTTC. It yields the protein CASSFTGGGNEQFF.

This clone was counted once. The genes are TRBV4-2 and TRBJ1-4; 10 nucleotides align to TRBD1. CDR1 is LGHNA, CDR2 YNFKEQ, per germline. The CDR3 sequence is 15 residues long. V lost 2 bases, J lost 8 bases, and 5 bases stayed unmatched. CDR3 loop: CASSQTGQGIEKLFF. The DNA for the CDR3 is TGTGCCAGCAGCCAAACGGGACAGGGGATAGAAAAACTGTTTTTT.

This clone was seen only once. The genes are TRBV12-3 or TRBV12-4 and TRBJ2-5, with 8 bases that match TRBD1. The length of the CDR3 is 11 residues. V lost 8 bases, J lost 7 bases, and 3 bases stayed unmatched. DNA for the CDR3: TGTGCCAGCCTAACAGGGGGGACCCAGTACTTC. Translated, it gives CASLTGGTQYF.

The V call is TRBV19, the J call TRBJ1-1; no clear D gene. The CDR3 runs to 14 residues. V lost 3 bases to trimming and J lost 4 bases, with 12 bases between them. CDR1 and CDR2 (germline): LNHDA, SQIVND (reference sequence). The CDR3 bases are TGTGCCAGTAGTATCCCCGGAGGTGGCACTGAAGCTTTCTTT. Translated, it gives CASSIPGGGTEAFF.

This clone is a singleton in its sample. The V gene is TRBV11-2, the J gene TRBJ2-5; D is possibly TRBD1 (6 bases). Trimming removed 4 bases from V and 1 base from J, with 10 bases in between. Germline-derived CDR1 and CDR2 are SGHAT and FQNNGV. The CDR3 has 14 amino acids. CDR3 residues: CASSSQDSQETQYF. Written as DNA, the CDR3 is TGTGCCAGCAGCTCCCAGGACAGCCAAGAGACCCAGTACTTC.

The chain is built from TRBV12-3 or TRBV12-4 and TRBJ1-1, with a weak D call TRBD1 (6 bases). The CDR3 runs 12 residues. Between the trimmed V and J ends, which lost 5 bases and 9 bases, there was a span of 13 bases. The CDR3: CASSPGTTKAFF. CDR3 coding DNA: TGTGCCAGCAGTCCAGGGACAACTAAAGCTTTCTTT.

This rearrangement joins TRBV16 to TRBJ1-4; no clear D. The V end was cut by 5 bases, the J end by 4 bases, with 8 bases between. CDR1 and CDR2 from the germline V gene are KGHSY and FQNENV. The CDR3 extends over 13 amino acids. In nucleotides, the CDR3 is TGTGCCAGCAGCAGAGGGAGTAATGAAAAACTGTTTTTT. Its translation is CASSRGSNEKLFF.

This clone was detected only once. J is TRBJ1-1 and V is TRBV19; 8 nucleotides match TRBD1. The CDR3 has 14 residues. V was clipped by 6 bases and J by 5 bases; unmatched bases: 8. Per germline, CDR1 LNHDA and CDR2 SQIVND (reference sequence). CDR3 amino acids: CASRGSGGYTEAFF. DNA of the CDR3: TGTGCCAGTAGAGGGTCAGGGGGCTATACTGAAGCTTTCTTT.

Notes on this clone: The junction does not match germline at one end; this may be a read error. This chain's CDR3 is CASSATHNF. The CDR3 DNA sequence: TGTGCCAGCAGTGCTACTCATAACTTC. The V and J genes are TRBV2 and TRBJ1-2; D not resolved. CDR1 and CDR2 from the germline V gene are SNHLY and FYNNEI. CDR3 length equals 9 residues.

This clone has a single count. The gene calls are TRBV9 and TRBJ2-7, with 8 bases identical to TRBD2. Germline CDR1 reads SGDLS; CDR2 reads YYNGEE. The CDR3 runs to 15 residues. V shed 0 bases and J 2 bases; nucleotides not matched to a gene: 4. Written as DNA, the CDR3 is TGTGCCAGCAGCGTAGGAGCGGGGGCCGCCTACGAGCAGTACGTC. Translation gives CASSVGAGAAYEQYV.

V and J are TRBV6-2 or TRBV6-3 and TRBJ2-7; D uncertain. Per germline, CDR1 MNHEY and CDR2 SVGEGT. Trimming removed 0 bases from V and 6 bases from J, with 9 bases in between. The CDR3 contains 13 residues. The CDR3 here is CASSYSRQSEQYF. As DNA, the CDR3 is TGTGCCAGCAGTTACTCGAGACAAAGCGAGCAGTACTTC.

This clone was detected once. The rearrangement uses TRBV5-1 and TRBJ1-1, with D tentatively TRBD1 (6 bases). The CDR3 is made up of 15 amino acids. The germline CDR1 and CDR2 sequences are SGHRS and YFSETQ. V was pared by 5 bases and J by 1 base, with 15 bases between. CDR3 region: CASSRGGRENTEAFF. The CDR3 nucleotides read TGCGCCAGCAGTCGAGGGGGACGAGAGAACACTGAAGCTTTCTTT.

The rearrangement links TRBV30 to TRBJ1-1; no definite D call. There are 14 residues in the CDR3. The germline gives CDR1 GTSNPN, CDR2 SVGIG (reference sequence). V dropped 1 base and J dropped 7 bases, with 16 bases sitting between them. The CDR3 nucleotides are TGTGCCTGGAGTGGGCTTAACTTCGGGGATGAAGCTTTCTTT. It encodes CAWSGLNFGDEAFF.

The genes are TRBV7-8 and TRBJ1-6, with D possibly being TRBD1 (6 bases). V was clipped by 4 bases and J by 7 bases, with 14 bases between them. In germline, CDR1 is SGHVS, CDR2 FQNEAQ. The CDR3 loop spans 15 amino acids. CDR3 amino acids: CASSWGGVSNSPLHF. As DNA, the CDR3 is TGTGCCAGCAGCTGGGGGGGCGTCTCCAATTCACCCCTCCACTTT.

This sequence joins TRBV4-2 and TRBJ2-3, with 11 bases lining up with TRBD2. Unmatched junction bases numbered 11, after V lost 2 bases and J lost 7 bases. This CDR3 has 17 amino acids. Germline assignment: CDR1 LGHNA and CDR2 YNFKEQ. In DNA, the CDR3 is TGTGCCAGCAGCCAAAGGGATAGCGGGGGGGCCGTCAATACGCAGTATTTT. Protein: CASSQRDSGGAVNTQYF.

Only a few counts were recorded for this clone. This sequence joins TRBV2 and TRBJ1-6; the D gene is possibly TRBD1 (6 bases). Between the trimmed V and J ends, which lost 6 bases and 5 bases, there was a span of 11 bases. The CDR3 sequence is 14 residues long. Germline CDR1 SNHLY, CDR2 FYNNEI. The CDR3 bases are TGTGCCAGCAGAGAGGCAGGGGATAATTCACCCCTCCACTTT. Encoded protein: CASREAGDNSPLHF.

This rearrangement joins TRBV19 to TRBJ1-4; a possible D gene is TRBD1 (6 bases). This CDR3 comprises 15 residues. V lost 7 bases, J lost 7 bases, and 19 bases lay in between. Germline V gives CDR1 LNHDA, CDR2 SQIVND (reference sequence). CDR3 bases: TGTGCCAGTACCCGACAGACAGGTCTTTTTGAAAAACTGTTTTTT. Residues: CASTRQTGLFEKLFF.

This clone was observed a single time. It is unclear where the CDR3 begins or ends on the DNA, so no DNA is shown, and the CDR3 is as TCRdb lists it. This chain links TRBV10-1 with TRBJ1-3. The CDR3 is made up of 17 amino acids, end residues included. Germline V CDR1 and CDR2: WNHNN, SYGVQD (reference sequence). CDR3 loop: CASSDSVLGGSGNTIYF.

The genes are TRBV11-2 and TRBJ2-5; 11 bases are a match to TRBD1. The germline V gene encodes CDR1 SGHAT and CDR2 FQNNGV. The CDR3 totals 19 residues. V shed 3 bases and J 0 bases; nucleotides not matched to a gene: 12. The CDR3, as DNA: TGTGCCAGCAGCTTGGGGGCTGGGACAGGGGGACCGTACCAAGAGACCCAGTACTTC. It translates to CASSLGAGTGGPYQETQYF.

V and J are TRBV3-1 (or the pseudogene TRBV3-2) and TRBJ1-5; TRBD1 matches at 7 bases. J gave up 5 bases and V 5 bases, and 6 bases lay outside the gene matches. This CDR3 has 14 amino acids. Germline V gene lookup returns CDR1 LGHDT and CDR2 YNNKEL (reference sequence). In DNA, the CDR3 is TGTGCCAGCAGCTACGGACAGGATTATCAGCCCCAGCATTTT. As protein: CASSYGQDYQPQHF.

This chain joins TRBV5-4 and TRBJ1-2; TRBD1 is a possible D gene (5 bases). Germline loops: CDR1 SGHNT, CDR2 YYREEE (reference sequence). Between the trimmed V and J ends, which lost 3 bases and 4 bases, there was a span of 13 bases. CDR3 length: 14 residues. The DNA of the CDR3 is TGTGCCAGCAGCTCTCCGACAGAGCGCTATGGCTACACCTTC. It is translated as CASSSPTERYGYTF.

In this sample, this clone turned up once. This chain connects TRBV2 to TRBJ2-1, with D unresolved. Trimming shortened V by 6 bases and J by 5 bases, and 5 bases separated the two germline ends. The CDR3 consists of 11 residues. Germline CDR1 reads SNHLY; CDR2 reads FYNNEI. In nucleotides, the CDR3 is TGTGCCAGCAGAAACAACAATGAGCAGTTCTTC. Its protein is CASRNNNEQFF.

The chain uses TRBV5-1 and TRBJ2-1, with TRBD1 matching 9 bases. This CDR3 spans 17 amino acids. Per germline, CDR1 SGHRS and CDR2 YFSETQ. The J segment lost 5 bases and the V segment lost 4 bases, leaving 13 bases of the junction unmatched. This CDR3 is CASSRTQGAAGNNEQFF. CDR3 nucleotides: TGCGCCAGCAGCAGGACACAGGGGGCTGCCGGCAACAATGAGCAGTTCTTC.

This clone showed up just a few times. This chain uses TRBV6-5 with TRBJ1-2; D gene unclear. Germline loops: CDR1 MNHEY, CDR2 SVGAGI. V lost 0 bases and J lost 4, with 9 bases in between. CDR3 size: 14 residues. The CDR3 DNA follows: TGTGCCAGCAGTTACTCGTCGGGGTCCTATGGCTACACCTTC. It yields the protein CASSYSSGSYGYTF.

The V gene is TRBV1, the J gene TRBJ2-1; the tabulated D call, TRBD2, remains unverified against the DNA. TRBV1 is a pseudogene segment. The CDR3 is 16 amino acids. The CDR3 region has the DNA TGCACCAGCAGCCCCTCCGGTCTAGGGAGATACAATGAGCAGTTCTTC. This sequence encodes CTSSPSGLGRYNEQFF.